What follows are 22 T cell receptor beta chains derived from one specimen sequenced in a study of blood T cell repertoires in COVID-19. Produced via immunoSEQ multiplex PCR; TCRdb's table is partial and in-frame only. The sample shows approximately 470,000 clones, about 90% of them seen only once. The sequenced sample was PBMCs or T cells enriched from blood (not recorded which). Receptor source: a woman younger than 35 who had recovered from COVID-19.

The CDR3 DNA reads as TGTGCCAGCAGTTCGAGACAGGGGGCCTACGAGCAGTACTTC. It specifies CASSSRQGAYEQYF. V usage is TRBV27 and J usage is TRBJ2-7; TRBD1 agrees at 9 bases. The trim removed 4 bases at V and 2 bases at J, leaving 3 bases unmatched. Germline V CDR1 and CDR2: MNHEY, SMNVEV (reference sequence). The CDR3 consists of 14 residues.

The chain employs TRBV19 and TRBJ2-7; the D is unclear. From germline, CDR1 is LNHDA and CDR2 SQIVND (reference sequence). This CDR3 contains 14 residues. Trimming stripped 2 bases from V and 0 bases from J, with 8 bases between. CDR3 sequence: CASSITGYSYEQYF. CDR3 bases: TGTGCCAGTAGTATAACCGGTTACTCCTACGAGCAGTACTTC.

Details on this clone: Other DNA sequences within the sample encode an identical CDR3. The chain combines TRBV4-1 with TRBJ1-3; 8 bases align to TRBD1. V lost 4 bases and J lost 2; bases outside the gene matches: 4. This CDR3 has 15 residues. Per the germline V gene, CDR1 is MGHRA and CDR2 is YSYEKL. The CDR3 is CASSPGQGTGNTIYF. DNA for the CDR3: TGCGCCAGCAGCCCAGGACAGGGAACTGGAAACACCATATATTTT.

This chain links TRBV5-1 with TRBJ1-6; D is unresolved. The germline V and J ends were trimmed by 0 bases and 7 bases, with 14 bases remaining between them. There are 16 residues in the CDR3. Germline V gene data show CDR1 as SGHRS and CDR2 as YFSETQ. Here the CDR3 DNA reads TGCGCCAGCAGCTTGGGGGTGCCAGGTTCCAATTCACCCCTCCACTTT. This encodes CASSLGVPGSNSPLHF.

CDR3 loop: CASLETGLLRLTNEKLFF. The CDR3 bases are TGTGCCAGCTTAGAAACAGGGCTTTTGAGGCTGACGAATGAAAAACTGTTTTTT. The V gene is TRBV2, the J gene TRBJ1-4; possibly TRBD1 for D (6 bases). V was clipped by 8 bases and J by 5 bases, with 27 bases between them. This CDR3 has 18 amino acids. The germline V gene encodes CDR1 SNHLY and CDR2 FYNNEI.

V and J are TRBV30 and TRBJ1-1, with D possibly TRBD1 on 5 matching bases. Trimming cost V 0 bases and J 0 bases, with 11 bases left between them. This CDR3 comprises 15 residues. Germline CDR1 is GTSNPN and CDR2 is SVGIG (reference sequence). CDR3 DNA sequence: TGTGCCTGGAGTGTTCAGCAGGGCATGAACACTGAAGCTTTCTTT. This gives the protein CAWSVQQGMNTEAFF.

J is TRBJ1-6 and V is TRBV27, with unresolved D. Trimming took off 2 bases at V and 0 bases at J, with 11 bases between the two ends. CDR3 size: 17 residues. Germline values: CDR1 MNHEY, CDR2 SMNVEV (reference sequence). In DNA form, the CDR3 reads TGTGCCAGCAGTTTAATCGGTGGGAGCTCCTATAATTCACCCCTCCACTTT. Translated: CASSLIGGSSYNSPLHF.

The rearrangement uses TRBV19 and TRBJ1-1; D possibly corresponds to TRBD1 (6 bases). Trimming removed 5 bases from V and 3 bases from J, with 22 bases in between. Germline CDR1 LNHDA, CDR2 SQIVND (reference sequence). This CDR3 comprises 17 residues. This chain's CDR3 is CASSATGRRVKHTEAFF. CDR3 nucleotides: TGTGCCAGTAGTGCTACAGGGAGACGGGTCAAACACACTGAAGCTTTCTTT.

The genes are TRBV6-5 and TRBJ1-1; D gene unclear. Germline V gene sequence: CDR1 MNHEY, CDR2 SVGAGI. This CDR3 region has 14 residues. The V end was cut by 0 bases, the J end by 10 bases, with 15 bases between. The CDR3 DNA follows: TGTGCCAGCAGTTACTCGACAACGAACCGGGGAGCTTTCTTT. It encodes CASSYSTTNRGAFF.

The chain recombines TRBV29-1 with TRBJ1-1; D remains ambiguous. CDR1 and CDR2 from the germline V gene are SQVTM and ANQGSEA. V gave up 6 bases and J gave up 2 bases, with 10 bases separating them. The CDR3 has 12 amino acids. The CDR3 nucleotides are TGCAGCGTCGCCGGGTTCAACACTGAAGCTTTCTTT. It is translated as CSVAGFNTEAFF.

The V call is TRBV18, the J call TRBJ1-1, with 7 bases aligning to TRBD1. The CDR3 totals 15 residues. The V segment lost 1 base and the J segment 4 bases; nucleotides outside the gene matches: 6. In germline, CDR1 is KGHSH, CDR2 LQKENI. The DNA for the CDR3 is TGTGCCAGCTCACCACTTAAGGGGGCGATCACTGAAGCTTTCTTT. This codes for CASSPLKGAITEAFF.

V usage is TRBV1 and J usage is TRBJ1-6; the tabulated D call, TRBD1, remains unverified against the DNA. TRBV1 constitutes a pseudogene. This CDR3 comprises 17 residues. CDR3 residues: CTSSQDRERQTNSPLHF. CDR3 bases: TGCACCAGCAGCCAAGACCGAGAACGACAGACTAATTCACCCCTCCACTTT.

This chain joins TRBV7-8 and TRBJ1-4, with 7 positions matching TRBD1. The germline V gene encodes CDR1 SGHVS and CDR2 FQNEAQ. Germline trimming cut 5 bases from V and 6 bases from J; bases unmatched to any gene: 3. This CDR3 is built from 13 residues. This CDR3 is CASSRGTDEKLFF. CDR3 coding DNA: TGTGCCAGCAGCCGCGGGACAGATGAAAAACTGTTTTTT.

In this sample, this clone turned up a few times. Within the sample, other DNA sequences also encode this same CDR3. CDR3: CASSIWGANYGYTF. The CDR3 DNA follows: TGTGCCAGTAGTATATGGGGGGCTAACTATGGCTACACCTTC. V gene TRBV19 combines with J gene TRBJ1-2; weak D call: TRBD1 (5 bases). Germline-derived CDR1 and CDR2 are LNHDA and SQIVND (reference sequence). The germline V and J ends were trimmed by 2 bases and 0 bases, with 7 bases remaining between them. The length of the CDR3 is 14 residues.

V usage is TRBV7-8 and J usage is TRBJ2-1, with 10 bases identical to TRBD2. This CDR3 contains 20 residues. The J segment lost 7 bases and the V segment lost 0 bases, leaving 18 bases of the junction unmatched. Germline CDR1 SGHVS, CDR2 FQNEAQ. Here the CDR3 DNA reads TGTGCCAGCAGCTTAGCAGATCTAACTAGCGGGGTAAGGTTTGGGAATGAGCAGTTCTTC. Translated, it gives CASSLADLTSGVRFGNEQFF.

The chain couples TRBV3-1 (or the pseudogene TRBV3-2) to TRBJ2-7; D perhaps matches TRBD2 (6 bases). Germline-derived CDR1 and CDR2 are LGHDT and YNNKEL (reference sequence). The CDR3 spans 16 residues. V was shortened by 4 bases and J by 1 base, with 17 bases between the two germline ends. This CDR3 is CASSRGRGIRSYEQYF. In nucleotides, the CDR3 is TGTGCCAGCAGCCGGGGACGGGGGATCCGGTCCTACGAGCAGTACTTC.

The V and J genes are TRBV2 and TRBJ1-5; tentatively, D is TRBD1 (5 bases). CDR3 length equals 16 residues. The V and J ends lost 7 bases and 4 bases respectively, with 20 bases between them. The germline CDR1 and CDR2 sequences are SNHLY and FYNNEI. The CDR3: CASKSGGDGYNQPQHF. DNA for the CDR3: TGTGCCAGCAAATCTGGGGGGGACGGCTATAATCAGCCCCAGCATTTT.

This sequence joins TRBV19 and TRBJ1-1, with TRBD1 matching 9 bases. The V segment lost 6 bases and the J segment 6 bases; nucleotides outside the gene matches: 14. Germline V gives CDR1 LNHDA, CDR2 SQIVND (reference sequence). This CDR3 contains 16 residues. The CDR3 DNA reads TGTGCCAGTAGGCCACAGGGGGCTTTAGGTTTTTCTGAAGCTTTCTTT. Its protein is CASRPQGALGFSEAFF.

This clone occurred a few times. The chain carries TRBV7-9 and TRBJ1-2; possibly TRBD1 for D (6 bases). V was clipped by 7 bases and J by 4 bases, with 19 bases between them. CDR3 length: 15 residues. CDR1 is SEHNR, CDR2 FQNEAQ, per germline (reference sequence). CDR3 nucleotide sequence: TGTGCCAGCACCCCGCCCCGGACAGCCGTCTATGGCTACACCTTC. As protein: CASTPPRTAVYGYTF.

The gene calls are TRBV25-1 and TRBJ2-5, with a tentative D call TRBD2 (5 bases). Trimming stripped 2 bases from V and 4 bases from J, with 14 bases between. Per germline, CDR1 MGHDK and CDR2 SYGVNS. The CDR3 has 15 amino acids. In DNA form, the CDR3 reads TGTGCCAGCAGTGAAACCGAGGGTACAGTAGAGACCCAGTACTTC. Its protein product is CASSETEGTVETQYF.

The CDR3, as DNA: TGTGCCAGTAGTATACCACACTTCGACAGGGTAGGTCAGCCCCAGCATTTT. Its translation is CASSIPHFDRVGQPQHF. The chain carries TRBV19 and TRBJ1-5; TRBD1 aligns across 7 bases. The ends lost 2 bases at V and 6 bases at J; junction bases unmatched: 13. This CDR3 comprises 17 residues. From germline, CDR1 is LNHDA and CDR2 SQIVND (reference sequence).

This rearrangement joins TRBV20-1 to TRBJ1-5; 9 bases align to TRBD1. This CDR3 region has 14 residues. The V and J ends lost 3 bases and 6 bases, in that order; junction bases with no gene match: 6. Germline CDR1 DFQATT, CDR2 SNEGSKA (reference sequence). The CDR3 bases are TGCAGTGCTAGTGAGGACAGGGGAGCTCAGCCCCAGCATTTT. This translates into CSASEDRGAQPQHF.